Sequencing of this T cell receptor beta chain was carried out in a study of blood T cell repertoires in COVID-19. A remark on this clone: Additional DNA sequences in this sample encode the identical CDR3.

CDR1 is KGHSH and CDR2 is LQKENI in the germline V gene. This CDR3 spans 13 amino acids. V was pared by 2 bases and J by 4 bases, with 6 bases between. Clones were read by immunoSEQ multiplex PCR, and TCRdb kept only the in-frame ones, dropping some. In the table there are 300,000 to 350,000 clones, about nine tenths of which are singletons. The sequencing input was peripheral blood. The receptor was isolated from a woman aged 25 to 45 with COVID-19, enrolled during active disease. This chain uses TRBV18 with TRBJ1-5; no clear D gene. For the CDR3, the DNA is TGTGCCAGCTCACCAGGCCAAAATCAGCCCCAGCATTTT. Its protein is CASSPGQNQPQHF.